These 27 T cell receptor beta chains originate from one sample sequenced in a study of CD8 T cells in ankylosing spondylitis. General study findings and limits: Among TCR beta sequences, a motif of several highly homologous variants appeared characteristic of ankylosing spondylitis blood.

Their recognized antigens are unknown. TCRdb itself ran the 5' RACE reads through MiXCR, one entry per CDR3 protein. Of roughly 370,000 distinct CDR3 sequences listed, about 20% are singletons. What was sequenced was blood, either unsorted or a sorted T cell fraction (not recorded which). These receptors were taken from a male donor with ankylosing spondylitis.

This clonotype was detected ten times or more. The CDR3: CASSSQGPLNSPLHF. DNA for the CDR3: TGTGCCAGCAGTTCACAGGGACCGCTAAATTCACCCCTCCACTTT. The rearrangement links TRBV27 to TRBJ1-6; D perhaps matches TRBD1 (6 bases). V lost 4 bases, J lost 7 bases, and 14 bases lay in between. The CDR3 length is 15 residues. The germline V gene encodes CDR1 MNHEY and CDR2 SMNVEV (reference sequence).

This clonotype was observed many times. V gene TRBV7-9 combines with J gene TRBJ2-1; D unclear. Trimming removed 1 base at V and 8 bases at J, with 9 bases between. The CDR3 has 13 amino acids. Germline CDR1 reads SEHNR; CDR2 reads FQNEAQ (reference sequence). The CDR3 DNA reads TGTGCCAGCAGCTTAGTCCAGGCCTATGAGCAGTTCTTC. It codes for CASSLVQAYEQFF. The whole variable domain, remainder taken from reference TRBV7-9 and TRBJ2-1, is DTGVSQNPRHKITKRGQNVTFRCDPISEHNRLYWYRQTLGQGPEFLTYFQNEAQLEKSRLLSDRFSAERPKGSFSTLEIQRTEQGDSAMYLCASSLVQAYEQFFGPGTRLTVL.

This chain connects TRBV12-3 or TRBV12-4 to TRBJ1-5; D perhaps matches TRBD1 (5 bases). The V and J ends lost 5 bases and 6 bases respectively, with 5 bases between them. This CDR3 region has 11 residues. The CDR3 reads CASSGGQPQHF. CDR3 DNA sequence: TGTGCCAGCAGTGGGGGTCAGCCCCAGCATTTT.

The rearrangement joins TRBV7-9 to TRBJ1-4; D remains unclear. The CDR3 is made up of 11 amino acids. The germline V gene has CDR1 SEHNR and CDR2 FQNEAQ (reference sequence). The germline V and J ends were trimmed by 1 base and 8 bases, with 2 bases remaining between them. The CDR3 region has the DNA TGTGCCAGCAGCTTAGTCGAAAAACTGTTTTTT. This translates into CASSLVEKLFF.

CDR3 DNA sequence: TGCGCCAGCAGCCAAATCTCTAGCGGAGCTACCTACGAGCAGTACTTC. Translation: CASSQISSGATYEQYF. The chain is built from TRBV5-1 and TRBJ2-7; 7 nucleotides match TRBD2. V lost 4 bases to trimming and J lost 2 bases; unmatched junction nucleotides: 12. CDR3 length: 16 residues. Germline values: CDR1 SGHRS, CDR2 YFSETQ.

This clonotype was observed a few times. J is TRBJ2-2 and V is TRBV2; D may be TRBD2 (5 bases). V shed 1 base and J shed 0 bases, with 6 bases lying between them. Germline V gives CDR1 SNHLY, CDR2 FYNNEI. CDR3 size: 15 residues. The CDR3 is CASSEGGANTGELFF. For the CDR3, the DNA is TGTGCCAGCAGTGAAGGGGGAGCGAACACCGGGGAGCTGTTTTTT. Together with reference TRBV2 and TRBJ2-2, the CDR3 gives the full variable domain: EPEVTQTPSHQVTQMGQEVILRCVPISNHLYFYWYRQILGQKVEFLVSFYNNEISEKSEIFDDQFSVERPDGSNFTLKIRSTKLEDSAMYFCASSEGGANTGELFFGEGSRLTVL.

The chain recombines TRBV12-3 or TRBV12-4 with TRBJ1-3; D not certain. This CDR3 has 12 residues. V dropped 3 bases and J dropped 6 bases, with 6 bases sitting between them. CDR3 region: CASSLRVNTIYF. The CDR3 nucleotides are TGTGCCAGCAGTTTGCGGGTAAACACCATATATTTT.

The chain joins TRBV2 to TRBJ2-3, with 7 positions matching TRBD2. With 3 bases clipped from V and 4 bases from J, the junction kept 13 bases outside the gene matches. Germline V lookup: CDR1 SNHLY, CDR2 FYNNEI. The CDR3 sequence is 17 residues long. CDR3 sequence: CASSDIGLGLGADTQYF. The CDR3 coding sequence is TGTGCCAGCAGTGACATCGGACTAGGATTGGGTGCAGATACGCAGTATTTT.

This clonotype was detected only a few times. CDR3 in DNA: TGCAGTGCTATCGACGCTGTGGTTGGCTACACCTTC. It yields the protein CSAIDAVVGYTF. The chain employs TRBV20-1 and TRBJ1-2; D uncertain. Germline loops: CDR1 DFQATT, CDR2 SNEGSKA (reference sequence). The CDR3 extends over 12 amino acids. V lost 4 bases to trimming and J lost 7 bases, with 13 bases between them.

DNA for the CDR3: TGTGCCAGCAGACCTCCCCTGGGGCAGGGGGCCCTCGATGAAGCTTTCTTT. Protein: CASRPPLGQGALDEAFF. The chain combines TRBV6-1 with TRBJ1-1; 8 bases fit TRBD1. This CDR3 has 17 amino acids. The ends lost 6 bases at V and 7 bases at J; junction bases unmatched: 19. CDR1 is MNHNS, CDR2 SASEGT, per germline.

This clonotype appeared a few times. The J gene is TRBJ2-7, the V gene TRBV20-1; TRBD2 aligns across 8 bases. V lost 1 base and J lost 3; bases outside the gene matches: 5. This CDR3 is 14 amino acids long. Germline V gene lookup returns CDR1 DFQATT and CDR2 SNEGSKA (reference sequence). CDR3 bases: TGCAGTGCTAGAGTACTAGCGGAAGTCTACGAGCAGTACTTC. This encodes CSARVLAEVYEQYF.

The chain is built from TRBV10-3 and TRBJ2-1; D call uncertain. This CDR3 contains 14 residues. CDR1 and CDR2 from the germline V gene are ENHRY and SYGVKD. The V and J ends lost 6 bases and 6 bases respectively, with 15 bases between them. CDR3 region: CAISQREVGNEQFF. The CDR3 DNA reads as TGTGCCATCAGCCAAAGGGAAGTGGGCAATGAGCAGTTCTTC.

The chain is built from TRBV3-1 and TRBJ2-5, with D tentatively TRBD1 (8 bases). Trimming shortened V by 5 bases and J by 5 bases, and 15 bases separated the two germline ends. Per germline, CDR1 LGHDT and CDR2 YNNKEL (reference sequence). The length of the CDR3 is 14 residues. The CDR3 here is CASSAGQGGETQYF. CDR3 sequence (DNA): TGTGCCAGCAGCGCCGGACAGGGAGGGGAGACCCAGTACTTC.

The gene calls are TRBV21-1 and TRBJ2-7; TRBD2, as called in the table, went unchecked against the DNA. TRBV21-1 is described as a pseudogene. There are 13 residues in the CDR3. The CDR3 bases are TGTGCCAGCACCGCTAGGGGGATCTACGAGCAGTACTTC. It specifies CASTARGIYEQYF.

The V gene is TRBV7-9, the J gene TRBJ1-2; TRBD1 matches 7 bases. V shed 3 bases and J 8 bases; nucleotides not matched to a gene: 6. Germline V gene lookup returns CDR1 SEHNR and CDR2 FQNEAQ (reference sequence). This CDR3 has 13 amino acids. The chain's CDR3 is CASSFMQGDGYTF. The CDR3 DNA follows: TGTGCCAGCAGCTTTATGCAGGGGGACGGCTACACCTTC. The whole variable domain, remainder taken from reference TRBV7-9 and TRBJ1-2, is DTGVSQNPRHKITKRGQNVTFRCDPISEHNRLYWYRQTLGQGPEFLTYFQNEAQLEKSRLLSDRFSAERPKGSFSTLEIQRTEQGDSAMYLCASSFMQGDGYTFGSGTRLTVV.

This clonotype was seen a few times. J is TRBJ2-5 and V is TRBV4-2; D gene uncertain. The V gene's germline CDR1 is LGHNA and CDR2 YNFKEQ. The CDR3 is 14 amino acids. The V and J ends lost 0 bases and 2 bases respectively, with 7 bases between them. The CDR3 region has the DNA TGTGCCAGCAGCCAAGAGGTCAGACAAGAGACCCAGTACTTC. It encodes CASSQEVRQETQYF.

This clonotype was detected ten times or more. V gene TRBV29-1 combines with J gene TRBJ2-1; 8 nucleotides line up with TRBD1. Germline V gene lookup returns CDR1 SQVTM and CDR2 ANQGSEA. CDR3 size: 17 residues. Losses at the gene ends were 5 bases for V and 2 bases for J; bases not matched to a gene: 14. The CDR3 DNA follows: TGCAGCGTTTTACTAACCCCTGACAGGGGCACCTACAATGAGCAGTTCTTC. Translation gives CSVLLTPDRGTYNEQFF.

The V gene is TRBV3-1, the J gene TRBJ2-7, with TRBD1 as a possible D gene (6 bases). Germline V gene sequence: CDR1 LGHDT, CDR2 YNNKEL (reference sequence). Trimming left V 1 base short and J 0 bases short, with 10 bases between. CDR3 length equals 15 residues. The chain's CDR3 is CASSQGDRNSYEQYF. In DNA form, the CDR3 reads TGTGCCAGCAGCCAAGGTGACAGGAACTCCTACGAGCAGTACTTC.

Written as DNA, the CDR3 is TGCAGTGCCCAGAAGGCAGGGGAGTTCTACAATGAGCAGTTCTTC. Encoded protein: CSAQKAGEFYNEQFF. The chain has TRBV20-1 and TRBJ2-1; tentatively, D is TRBD1 (6 bases). This CDR3 is built from 15 residues. V was trimmed by 6 bases and J by 3 bases, leaving 18 bases between them. In germline, CDR1 is DFQATT, CDR2 SNEGSKA (reference sequence).

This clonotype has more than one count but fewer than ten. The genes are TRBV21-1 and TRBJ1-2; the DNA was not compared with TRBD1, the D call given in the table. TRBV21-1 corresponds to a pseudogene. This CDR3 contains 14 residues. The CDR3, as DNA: TGTGCCAGCAGAAGACCAGGGACAGACTATGGCTACACCTTC. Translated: CASRRPGTDYGYTF.

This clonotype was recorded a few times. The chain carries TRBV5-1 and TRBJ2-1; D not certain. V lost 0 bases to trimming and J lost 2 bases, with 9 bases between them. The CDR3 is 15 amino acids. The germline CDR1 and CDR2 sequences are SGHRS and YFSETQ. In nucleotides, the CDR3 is TGCGCCAGCAGCTTGGCACGGACCGCCTACAATGAGCAGTTCTTC. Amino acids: CASSLARTAYNEQFF.

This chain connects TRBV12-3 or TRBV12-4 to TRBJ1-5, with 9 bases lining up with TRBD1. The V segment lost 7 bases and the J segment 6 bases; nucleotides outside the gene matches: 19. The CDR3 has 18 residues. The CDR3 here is CASNVSGTGRVGGQPQHF. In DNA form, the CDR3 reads TGTGCCAGCAACGTATCCGGGACAGGGAGGGTCGGCGGTCAGCCCCAGCATTTT.

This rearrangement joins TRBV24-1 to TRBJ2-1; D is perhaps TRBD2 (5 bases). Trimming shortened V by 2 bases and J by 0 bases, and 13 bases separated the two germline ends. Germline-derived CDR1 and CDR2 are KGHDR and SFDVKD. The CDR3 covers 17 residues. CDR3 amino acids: CATSDSAGVSSYNEQFF. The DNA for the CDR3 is TGTGCCACCAGTGATTCTGCGGGCGTTAGCTCCTACAATGAGCAGTTCTTC.

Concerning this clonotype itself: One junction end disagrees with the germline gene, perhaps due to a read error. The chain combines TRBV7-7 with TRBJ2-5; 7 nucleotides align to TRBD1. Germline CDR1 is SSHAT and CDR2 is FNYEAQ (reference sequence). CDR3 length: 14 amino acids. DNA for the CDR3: TGTGCTAGCAGCCAGACAGGGATACAAGAGACCCAGTACTTC. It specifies CASSQTGIQETQYF.

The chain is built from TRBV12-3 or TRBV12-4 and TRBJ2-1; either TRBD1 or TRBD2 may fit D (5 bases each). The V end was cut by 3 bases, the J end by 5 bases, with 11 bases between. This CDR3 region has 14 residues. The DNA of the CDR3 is TGTGCCAGCAGTTTCGGGACGGCTCACAATGAGCAGTTCTTC. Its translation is CASSFGTAHNEQFF.

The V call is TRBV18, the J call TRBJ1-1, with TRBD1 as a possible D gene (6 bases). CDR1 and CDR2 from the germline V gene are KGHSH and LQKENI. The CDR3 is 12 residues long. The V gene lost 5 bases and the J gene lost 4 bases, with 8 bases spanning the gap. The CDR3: CASSRGATEAFF. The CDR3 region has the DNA TGTGCCAGCTCAAGGGGGGCCACTGAAGCTTTCTTT. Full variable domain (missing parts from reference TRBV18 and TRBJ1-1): NAGVMQNPRHLVRRRGQEARLRCSPMKGHSHVYWYRQLPEEGLKFMVYLQKENIIDESGMPKERFSAEFPKEGPSILRIQQVVRGDSAAYFCASSRGATEAFFGQGTRLTVV.

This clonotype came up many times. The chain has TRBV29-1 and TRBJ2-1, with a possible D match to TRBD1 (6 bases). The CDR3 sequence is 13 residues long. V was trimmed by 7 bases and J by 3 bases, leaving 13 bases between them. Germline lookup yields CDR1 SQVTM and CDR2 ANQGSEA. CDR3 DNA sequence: TGCAGCGGTGGACAGAACCTCTACAATGAGCAGTTCTTC. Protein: CSGGQNLYNEQFF.